This T cell receptor beta chain was identified in a study of radiation and T cells in renal cell carcinoma. Unmatched junction bases numbered 9, after V lost 5 bases and J lost 5 bases. The CDR3 consists of 15 residues. Germline-derived CDR1 and CDR2 are SEHNR and FQNEAQ (reference sequence). TCRdb's table, derived via immunoSEQ multiplex PCR, lists solely in-frame clones and lacks some. Of 95,000 to 150,000 clones listed, approximately 80% are singletons. Time point specified: baseline pretreatment blood. This sample's treatment: 15 Gy SBRT to primary tumor, nephrectomy 4 weeks later. Here the sequenced sample was blood, taken from a patient whose treatment included radiotherapy and nephrectomy. This TCR was recovered from a woman aged 60-75 years with renal cell carcinoma. The chain combines TRBV7-9 with TRBJ1-5, with 7 bases that match TRBD1. CDR3 amino acids: CASSPGTAEDQPQHF. The CDR3 DNA follows: TGTGCCAGCAGCCCCGGGACAGCTGAGGATCAGCCCCAGCATTTT.